A selection of T cell receptor beta chains follows, all from one sample in a study of control samples from healthy donors and cancer patients. Using immunoSEQ multiplex PCR, the repertoire was profiled, and TCRdb retains in-frame clones only, with some absent. The sample includes fewer than 85,000 clones, 85% to 95% seen only once; the top ten take about 5.6%. The specimen was blood. Source of these receptors: a woman aged 60-70 years in good health. Both conserved end residues are part of each CDR3. The D gene is left open where the match is weak. Clone size is given for some rows only: seen once, a few or many times, or a class if the clone is expanded.

clone size,V gene,J gene,D gene,CDR3 length,CDR3 protein,CDR3 DNA
-,TRBV5-1,TRBJ2-1,TRBD2,16,CASSAGLAVFYNEQFF,TGCGCCAGCAGCGCCGGACTAGCGGTCTTTTACAATGAGCAGTTCTTC
-,TRBV19,TRBJ2-5,-,15,CASSIEGRPKETQYF,TGTGCCAGTAGTATAGAGGGCAGGCCGAAAGAGACCCAGTACTTC
-,TRBV5-1,TRBJ1-1,-,13,CASSQGMNTEAFF,TGCGCCAGCAGCCAGGGAATGAACACTGAAGCTTTCTTT
-,TRBV5-1,TRBJ2-2,-,15,CASSEGSGMGGELFF,TGCGCCAGCAGTGAAGGTTCAGGGATGGGCGGGGAGCTGTTTTTT
-,TRBV5-5,TRBJ1-3,-,16,CASSLPYRVFGNTIYF,TGTGCCAGCAGCTTGCCCTACAGGGTCTTTGGAAACACCATATATTTT
-,TRBV10-2,TRBJ1-3,-,14,CASSEAGAGNTIYF,TGCGCCAGCAGTGAGGCAGGGGCCGGAAACACCATATATTTT
-,TRBV5-1,TRBJ1-4,TRBD1,14,CASSLTGGNEKLFF,TGCGCCAGCAGCTTGACAGGGGGTAATGAAAAACTGTTTTTT
once,TRBV6-5,TRBJ1-2,TRBD1,13,CASKGQGAGGYTF,TGTGCCAGCAAAGGACAGGGGGCTGGTGGCTACACCTTC
-,TRBV28,TRBJ1-6,TRBD1,16,CASSSGQGAFETPLHF,TGTGCCAGCAGTTCAGGACAGGGGGCTTTTGAAACACCCCTCCACTTT
-,TRBV11-2,TRBJ1-1,-,15,CASSLPDRPGTEAFF,TGTGCCAGCAGCTTACCCGACAGACCGGGCACTGAAGCTTTCTTT
few,TRBV4-3,TRBJ2-2,TRBD1,17,CASSQDRQGAWAGELFF,TGCGCCAGCAGCCAAGATCGACAGGGGGCATGGGCCGGGGAGCTGTTTTTT
once,TRBV5-5,TRBJ1-4,-,16,CASSLTIGQFNEKLFF,TGTGCCAGCAGCTTAACTATCGGACAGTTTAATGAAAAACTGTTTTTT
-,TRBV6-5,TRBJ2-7,-,14,CASRPAGSSYEQYF,TGTGCCAGCAGACCCGCTGGGAGCTCCTACGAGCAGTACTTC
-,TRBV5-4,TRBJ2-6,-,17,CASSEPIRGPGANVLTF,TGTGCCAGCAGCGAACCGATTAGGGGACCTGGGGCCAACGTCCTGACTTTC
-,TRBV19,TRBJ2-1,TRBD2,19,CASSITSRLAGGPYNEQFF,TGTGCCAGTAGTATCACCTCGAGACTAGCGGGAGGACCCTACAATGAGCAGTTCTTC
-,TRBV7-8,TRBJ1-4,TRBD1,16,CASSLVPGTVNEKLFF,TGTGCCAGCAGCTTAGTACCCGGGACAGTCAATGAAAAACTGTTTTTT
-,TRBV3-1/TRBV3-2,TRBJ2-2,-,15,CASSPVRRDTGELFF,TGTGCCAGCAGTCCCGTGAGGAGGGACACCGGGGAGCTGTTTTTT
-,TRBV6-5,TRBJ2-3,-,13,CASSYSGLASPYF,TGTGCCAGCAGTTACTCGGGCCTAGCTAGTCCGTATTTT
-,TRBV18,TRBJ2-3,-,14,CASSPSGYTDTQYF,TGTGCCAGCTCACCTTCAGGGTACACAGATACGCAGTATTTT
-,TRBV30,TRBJ1-2,-,14,CAWSTNQGRFGYTF,TGTGCCTGGAGTACAAATCAGGGGCGGTTTGGCTACACCTTC
-,TRBV5-4,TRBJ1-1,-,14,CASSLGQTNTEAFF,TGTGCCAGCAGCTTAGGACAGACGAACACTGAAGCTTTCTTT
-,TRBV7-2,TRBJ1-4,-,14,CASSLGLGLEKLFF,TGTGCCAGCAGCTTAGGCCTAGGGCTAGAAAAACTGTTTTTT
-,TRBV4-1,TRBJ1-5,-,16,CASSPHGAMSNQPQHF,TGCGCCAGCAGCCCCCATGGGGCGATGAGCAATCAGCCCCAGCATTTT